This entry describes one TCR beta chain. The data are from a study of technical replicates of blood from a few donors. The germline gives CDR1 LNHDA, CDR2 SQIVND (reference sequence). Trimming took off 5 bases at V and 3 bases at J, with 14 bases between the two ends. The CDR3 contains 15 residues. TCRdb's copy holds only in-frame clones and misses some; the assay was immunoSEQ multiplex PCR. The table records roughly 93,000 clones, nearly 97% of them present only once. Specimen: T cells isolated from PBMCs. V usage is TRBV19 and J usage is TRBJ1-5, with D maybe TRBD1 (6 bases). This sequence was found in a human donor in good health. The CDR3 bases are TGTGCCAGTAGTCCTCAGGGGCCTTCCAATCAGCCCCAGCATTTT. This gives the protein CASSPQGPSNQPQHF. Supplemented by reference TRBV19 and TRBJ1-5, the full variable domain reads DGGITQSPKYLFRKEGQNVTLSCEQNLNHDAMYWYRQDPGQGLRLIYYSQIVNDFQKGDIAEGYSVSREKKESFPLTVTSAQKNPTAFYLCASSPQGPSNQPQHFGDGTRLSIL.